The text below deals with one T cell receptor (beta chain). The germline CDR1 and CDR2 sequences are MDHEN and SYDVKM. With V trimmed by 6 bases and J by 5 bases, 15 bases remained unmatched. The CDR3 loop spans 17 amino acids. These data originate in a study of shared T cell receptors in the human thymus. Measured with immunoSEQ multiplex PCR; TCRdb has only the in-frame clones, and not every one. Among 720,000 or so clones listed, approximately 85% were seen once. A further study also used this sample, focusing on human thymus T cells. From that second work: In corrective heart surgery, resections were taken, and these provided the thymus tissue. Thymic as well as blood repertoires seemed to favor certain V and J genes unevenly. Among unrelated individuals, related research reported thymic repertoires that overlapped highly.

This TCR was sampled from a girl under three years old with a congenital heart defect. Specimen: thymocytes. This sequence joins TRBV28 and TRBJ2-1, with 8 bases fitting TRBD2. The CDR3 loop reads CASSPVVRLAGNNEQFF. The CDR3 DNA sequence: TGTGCCAGCAGCCCTGTCGTTCGGCTAGCGGGTAACAATGAGCAGTTCTTC.